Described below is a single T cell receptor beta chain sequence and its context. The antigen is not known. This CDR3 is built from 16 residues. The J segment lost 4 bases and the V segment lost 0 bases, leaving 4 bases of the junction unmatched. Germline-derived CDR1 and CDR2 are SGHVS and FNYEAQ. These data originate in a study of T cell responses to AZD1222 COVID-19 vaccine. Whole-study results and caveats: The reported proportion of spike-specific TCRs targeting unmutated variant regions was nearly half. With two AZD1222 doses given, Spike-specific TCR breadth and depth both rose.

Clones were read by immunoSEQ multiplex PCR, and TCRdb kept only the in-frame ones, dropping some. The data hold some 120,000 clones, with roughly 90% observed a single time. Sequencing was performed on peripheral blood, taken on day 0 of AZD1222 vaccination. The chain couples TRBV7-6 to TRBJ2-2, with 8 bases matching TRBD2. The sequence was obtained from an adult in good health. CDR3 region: CASSLAAGGSTGELFF. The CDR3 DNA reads TGTGCCAGCAGCTTAGCTGCGGGAGGTTCCACCGGGGAGCTGTTTTTT.